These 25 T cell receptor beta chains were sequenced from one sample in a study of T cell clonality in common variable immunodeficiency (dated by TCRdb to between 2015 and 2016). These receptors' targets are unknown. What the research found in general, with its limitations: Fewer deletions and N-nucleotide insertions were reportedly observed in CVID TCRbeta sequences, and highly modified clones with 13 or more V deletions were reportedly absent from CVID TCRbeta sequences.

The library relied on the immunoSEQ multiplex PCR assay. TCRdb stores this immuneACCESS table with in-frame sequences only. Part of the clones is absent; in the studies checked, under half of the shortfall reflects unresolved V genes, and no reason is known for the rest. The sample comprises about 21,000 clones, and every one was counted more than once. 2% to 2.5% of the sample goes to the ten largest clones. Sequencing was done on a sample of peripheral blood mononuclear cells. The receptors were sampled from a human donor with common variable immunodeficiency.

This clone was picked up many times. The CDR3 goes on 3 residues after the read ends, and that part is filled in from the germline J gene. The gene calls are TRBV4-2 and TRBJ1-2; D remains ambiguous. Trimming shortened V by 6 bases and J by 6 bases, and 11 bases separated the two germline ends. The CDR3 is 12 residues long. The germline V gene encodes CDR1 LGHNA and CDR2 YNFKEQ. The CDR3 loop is CASRNYVDGYTF. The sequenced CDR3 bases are TGTGCCAGCAGGAACTATGTAGATGGC.

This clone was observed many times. The CDR3 here is CASSDNYNSPLHF. Incomplete CDR3 DNA: TGTGCCAGCAGTGACAACTATAATTCACCC. J is TRBJ1-6 and V is TRBV6-1; D unresolved. The CDR3 extends 3 residues past the end of the read, so its final part is completed from the germline J gene. The length of the CDR3 is 13 residues. Germline V gene data show CDR1 as MNHNS and CDR2 as SASEGT. Trimming took off 3 bases at V and 3 bases at J, with 3 bases between the two ends.

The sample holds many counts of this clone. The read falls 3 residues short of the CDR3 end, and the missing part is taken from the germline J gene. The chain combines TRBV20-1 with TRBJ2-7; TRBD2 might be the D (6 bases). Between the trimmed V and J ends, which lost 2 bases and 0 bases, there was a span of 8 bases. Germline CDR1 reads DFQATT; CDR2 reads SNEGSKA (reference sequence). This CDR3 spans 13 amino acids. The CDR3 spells CSARLTSSYEQYF. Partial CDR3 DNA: TGCAGTGCTAGATTGACTAGCTCCTACGAG.

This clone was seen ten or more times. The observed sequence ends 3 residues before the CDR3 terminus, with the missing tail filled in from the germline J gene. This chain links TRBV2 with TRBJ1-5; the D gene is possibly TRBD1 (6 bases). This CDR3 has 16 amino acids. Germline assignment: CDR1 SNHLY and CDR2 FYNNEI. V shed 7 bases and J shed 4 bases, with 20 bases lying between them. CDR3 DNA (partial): TGTGCCAGCACACCGAGGTACAGGGATTTGAATCAGCCC. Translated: CASTPRYRDLNQP. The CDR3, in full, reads CASTPRYRDLNQPQHF.

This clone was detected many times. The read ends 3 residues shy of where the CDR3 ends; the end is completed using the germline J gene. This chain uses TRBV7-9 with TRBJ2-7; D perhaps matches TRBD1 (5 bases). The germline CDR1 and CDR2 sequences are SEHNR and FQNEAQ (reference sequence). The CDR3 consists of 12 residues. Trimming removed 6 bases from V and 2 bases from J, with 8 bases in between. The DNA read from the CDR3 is TGTGCCAGCAGTGAAGGGGCCTACGAG. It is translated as CASSEGAYE. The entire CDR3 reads CASSEGAYEQYF.

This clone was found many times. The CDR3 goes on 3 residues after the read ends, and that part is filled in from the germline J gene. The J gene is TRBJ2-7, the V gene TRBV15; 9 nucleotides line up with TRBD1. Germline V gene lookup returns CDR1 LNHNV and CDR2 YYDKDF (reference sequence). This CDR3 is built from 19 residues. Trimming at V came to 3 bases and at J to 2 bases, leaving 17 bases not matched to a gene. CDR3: CATSRDPPGRDRDPYEQYF. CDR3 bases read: TGTGCCACCAGCAGGGACCCTCCGGGCCGGGACAGGGACCCCTACGAG.

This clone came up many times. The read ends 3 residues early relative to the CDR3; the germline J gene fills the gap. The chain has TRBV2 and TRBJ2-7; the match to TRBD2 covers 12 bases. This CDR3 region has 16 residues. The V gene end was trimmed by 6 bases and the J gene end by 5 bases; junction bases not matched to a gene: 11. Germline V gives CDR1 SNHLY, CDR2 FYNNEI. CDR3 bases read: TGTGCCAGCAGCCTCCTAGCGGGGGGGGGCCGGAACGAG. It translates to CASSLLAGGGRNE. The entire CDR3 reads CASSLLAGGGRNEQYF.

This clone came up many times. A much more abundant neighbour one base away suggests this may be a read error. The CDR3 sequence: CASSQDRGNYGYTF. The part of the CDR3 DNA that was read is TGCGCCAGCAGCCAAGACAGGGGGAACTATGGC. The chain has TRBV4-1 and TRBJ1-2, with 7 bases aligning to TRBD1. The sequence runs out 3 residues before the end of the CDR3; the remainder is reconstructed from the germline J gene. There are 14 residues in the CDR3. Germline CDR1 and CDR2: MGHRA and YSYEKL. Losses at the gene ends were 0 bases for V and 2 bases for J; bases not matched to a gene: 0.

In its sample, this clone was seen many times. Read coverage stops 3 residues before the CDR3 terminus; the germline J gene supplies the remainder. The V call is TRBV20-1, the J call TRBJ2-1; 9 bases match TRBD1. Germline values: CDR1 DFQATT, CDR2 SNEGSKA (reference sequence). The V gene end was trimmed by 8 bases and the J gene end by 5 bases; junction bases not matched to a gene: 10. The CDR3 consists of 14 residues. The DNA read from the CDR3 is TGCAGTACCGGACAGGGGCCCCCCCACAATGAG. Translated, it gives CSTGQGPPHNE. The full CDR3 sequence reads CSTGQGPPHNEQFF.

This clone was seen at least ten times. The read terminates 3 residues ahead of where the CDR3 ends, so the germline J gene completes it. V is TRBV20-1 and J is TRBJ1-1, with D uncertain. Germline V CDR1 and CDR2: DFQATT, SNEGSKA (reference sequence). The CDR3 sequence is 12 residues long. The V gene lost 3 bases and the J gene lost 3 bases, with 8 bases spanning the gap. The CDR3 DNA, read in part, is TGCAGTGCTAGCTCGCCGGACACTGAA. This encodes CSASSPDTE. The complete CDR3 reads CSASSPDTEAFF.

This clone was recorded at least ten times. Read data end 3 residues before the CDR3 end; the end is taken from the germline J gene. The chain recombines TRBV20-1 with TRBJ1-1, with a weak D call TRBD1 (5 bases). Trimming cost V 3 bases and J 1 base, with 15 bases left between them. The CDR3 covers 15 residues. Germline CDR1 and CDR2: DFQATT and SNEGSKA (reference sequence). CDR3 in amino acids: CSASPFQGWNTEAFF. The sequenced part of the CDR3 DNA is TGCAGTGCTAGCCCCTTCCAGGGTTGGAACACTGAA.

The CDR3 reads CASSLTEGGFPEAFF. The CDR3 bases that were read are TGTGCCAGCAGCTTAACAGAAGGGGGCTTCCCTGAA. The chain combines TRBV7-8 with TRBJ1-1, with 7 nucleotides matching TRBD1. Sequencing ends 3 residues short of the CDR3 end; the germline J gene provides the rest. Trimming cost V 2 bases and J 6 bases; bases outside gene matches: 9. Germline CDR1 reads SGHVS; CDR2 reads FQNEAQ. This CDR3 comprises 15 residues.

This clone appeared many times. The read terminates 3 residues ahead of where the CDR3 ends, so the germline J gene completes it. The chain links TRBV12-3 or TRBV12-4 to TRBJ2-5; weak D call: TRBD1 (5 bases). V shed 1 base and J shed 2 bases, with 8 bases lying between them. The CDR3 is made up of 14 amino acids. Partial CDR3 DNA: TGTGCCAGCAGTTTAGTAGGGGTTCAAGAGACC. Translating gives CASSLVGVQET. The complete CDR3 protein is CASSLVGVQETQYF.

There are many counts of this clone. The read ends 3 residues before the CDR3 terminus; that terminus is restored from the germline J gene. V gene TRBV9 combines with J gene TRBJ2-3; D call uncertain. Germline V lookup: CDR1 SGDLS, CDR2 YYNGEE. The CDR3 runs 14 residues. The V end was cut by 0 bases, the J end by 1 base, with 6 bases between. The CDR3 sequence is CASSVGPGTDTQYF. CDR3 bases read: TGTGCCAGCAGCGTAGGTCCTGGCACAGATACG.

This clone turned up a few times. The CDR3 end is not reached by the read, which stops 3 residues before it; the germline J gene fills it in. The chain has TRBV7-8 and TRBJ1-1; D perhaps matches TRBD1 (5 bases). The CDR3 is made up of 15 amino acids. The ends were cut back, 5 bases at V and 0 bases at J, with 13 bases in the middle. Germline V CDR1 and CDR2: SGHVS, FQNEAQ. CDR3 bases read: TGTGCCAGCAGCGGGTGGACATATATGAACACTGAA. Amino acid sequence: CASSGWTYMNTE. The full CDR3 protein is CASSGWTYMNTEAFF.

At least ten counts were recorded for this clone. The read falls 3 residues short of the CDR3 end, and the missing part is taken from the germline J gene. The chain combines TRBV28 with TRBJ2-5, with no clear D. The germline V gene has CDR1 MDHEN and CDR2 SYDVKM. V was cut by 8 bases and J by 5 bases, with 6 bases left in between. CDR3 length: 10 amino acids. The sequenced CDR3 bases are TGTGCCAGCCGAAGGGAGACC. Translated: CASRRET. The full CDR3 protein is CASRRETQYF. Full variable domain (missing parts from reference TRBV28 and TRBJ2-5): DVKVTQSSRYLVKRTGEKVFLECVQDMDHENMFWYRQDPGLGLRLIYFSYDVKMKEKGDIPEGYSVSREKKERFSLILESASTNQTSMYLCASRRETQYFGPGTRLLVL.

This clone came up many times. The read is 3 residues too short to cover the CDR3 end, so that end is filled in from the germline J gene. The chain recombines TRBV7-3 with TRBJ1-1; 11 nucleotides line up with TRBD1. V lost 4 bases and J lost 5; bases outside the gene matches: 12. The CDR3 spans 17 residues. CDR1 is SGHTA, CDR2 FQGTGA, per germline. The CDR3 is CASSSEPPGTGGTEAFF. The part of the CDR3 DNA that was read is TGTGCCAGCAGCTCCGAACCGCCCGGGACAGGGGGGACTGAA.

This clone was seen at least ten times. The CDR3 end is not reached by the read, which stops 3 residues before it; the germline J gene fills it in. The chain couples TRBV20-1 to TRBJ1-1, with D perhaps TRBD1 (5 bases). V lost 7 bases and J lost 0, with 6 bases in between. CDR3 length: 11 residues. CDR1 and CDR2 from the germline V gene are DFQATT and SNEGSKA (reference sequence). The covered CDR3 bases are TGCAGTGTCAGGGTGAACACTGAA. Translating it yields CSVRVNTE. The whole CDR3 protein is CSVRVNTEAFF.

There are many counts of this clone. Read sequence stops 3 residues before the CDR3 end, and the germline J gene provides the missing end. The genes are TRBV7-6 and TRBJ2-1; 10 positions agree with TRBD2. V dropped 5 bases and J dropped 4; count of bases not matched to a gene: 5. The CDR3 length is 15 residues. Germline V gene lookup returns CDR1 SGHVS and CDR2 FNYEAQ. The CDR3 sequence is CASSPLAGAYNEQFF. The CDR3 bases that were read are TGTGCCAGCAGCCCGCTAGCGGGGGCTTACAATGAG.

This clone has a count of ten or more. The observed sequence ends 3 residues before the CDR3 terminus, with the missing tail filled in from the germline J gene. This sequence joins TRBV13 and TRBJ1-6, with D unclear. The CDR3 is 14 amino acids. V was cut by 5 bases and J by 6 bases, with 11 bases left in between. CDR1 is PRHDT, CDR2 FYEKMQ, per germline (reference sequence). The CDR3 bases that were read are TGTGCCAGCAGCCCGAAGACTGCTAATTCACCC. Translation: CASSPKTANSP. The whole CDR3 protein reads CASSPKTANSPLHF.

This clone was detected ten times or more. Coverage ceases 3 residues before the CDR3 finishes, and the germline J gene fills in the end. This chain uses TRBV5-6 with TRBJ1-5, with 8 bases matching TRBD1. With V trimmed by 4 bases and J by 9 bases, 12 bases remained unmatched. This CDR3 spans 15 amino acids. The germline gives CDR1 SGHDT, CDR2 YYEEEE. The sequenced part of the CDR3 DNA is TGTGCCAGCAGCCTGACAGGGGCCCAAACGCGGCCC. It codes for CASSLTGAQTRP. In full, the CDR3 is CASSLTGAQTRPQHF.

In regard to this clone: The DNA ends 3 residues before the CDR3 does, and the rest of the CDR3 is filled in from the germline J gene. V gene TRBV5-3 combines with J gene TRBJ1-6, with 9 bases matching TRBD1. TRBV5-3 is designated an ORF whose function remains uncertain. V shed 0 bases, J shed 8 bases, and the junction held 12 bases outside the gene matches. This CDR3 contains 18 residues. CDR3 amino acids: CARSLGDRDLSWYSPLHF. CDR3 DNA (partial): TGTGCCAGAAGCTTGGGGGACAGGGACCTCTCTTGGTATTCACCC.

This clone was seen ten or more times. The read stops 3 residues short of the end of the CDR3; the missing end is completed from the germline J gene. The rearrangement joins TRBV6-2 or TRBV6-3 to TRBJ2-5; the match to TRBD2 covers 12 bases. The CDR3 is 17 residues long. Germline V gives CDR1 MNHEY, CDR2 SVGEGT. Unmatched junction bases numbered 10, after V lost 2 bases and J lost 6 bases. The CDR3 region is CASSYNPSGGDLKTQYF. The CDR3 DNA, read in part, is TGTGCCAGCAGTTACAACCCTAGCGGGGGGGATCTGAAGACC.

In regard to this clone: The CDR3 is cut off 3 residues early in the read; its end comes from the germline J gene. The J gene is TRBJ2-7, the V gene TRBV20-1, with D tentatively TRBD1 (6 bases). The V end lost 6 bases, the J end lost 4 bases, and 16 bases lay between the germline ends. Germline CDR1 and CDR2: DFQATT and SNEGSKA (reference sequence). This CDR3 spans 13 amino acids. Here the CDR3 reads CSAVNREPYEQYF. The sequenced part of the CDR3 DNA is TGCAGTGCGGTCAACAGGGAACCTTACGAG.

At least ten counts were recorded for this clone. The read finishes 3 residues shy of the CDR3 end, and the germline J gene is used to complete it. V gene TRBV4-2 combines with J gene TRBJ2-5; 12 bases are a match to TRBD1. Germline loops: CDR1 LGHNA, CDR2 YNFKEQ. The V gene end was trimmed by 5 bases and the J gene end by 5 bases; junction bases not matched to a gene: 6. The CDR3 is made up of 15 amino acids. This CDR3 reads CASSTGQGAGETQYF. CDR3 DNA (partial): TGTGCCAGCAGCACGGGACAGGGGGCAGGGGAGACC.